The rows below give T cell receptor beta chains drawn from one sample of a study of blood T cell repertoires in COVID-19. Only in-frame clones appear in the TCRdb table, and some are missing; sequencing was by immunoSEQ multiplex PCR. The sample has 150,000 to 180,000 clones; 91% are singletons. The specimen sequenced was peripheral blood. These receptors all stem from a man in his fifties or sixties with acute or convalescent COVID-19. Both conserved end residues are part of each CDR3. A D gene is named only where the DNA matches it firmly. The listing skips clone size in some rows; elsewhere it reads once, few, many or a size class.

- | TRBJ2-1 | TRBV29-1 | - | CSASGLQDNEQFF | TGCAGCGCCTCAGGGCTGCAGGACAATGAGCAGTTCTTC
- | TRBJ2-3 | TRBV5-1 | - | CASSLVSGGADTQYF | TGCGCCAGCAGCTTGGTTAGCGGTGGGGCGGATACGCAGTATTTT
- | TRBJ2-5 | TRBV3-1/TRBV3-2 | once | CASSLSGRQETQYF | TGTGCCAGCAGCCTTTCAGGGCGGCAAGAGACCCAGTACTTC
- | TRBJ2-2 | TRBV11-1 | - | CASSSRGKGELFF | TGTGCCAGCAGCTCTAGGGGGAAGGGGGAGCTGTTTTTT
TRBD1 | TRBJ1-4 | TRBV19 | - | CASSPQGARNEKLFF | TGTGCCAGTAGTCCCCAGGGGGCGAGGAATGAAAAACTGTTTTTT
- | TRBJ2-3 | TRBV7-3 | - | CASSLTGDTDTQYF | TGTGCCAGCAGCCTGACGGGGGACACAGATACGCAGTATTTT
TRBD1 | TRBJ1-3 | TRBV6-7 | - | CASSYSTGESSGNTIYF | TGTGCCAGCAGTTACTCAACAGGGGAAAGCTCTGGAAACACCATATATTTT
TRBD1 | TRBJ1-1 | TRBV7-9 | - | CASSLGTGGTLNTEAFF | TGTGCCAGCAGCTTAGGGACAGGGGGGACCCTGAACACTGAAGCTTTCTTT
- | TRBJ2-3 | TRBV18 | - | CASALGHTDTQYF | TGTGCCAGCGCGCTAGGCCACACAGATACGCAGTATTTT
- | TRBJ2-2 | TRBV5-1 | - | CASSETGRDGELFF | TGCGCCAGCAGCGAGACAGGGCGGGACGGGGAGCTGTTTTTT
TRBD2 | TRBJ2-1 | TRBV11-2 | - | CASSLLSGSNNEQFF | TGTGCCAGCAGCCTTCTTAGCGGGAGTAACAATGAGCAGTTCTTC
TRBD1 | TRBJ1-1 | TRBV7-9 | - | CGSQDRETEAFF | TGTGGCAGTCAAGACAGGGAAACTGAAGCTTTCTTT
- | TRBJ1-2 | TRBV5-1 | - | CASSLARSYGYTF | TGCGCCAGCAGCTTGGCCAGAAGCTATGGCTACACCTTC
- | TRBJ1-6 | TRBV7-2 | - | CASSLAFSSYNSPLHF | TGTGCCAGCAGCTTAGCCTTTAGCTCCTATAATTCACCCCTCCACTTT
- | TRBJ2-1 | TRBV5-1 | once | CASSAEYNEQFF | TGCGCCAGCAGCGCGGAATACAATGAGCAGTTCTTC
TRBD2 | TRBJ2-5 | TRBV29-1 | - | CSAPTAGGRRTQYF | TGCAGCGCTCCCACGGCGGGAGGGCGAAGGACCCAGTACTTC
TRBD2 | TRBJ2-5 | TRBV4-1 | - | CASSQGTSGPQETQYF | TGCGCCAGCAGCCAGGGGACTAGCGGACCACAAGAGACCCAGTACTTC
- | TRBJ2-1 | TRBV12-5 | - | CASGRGGTSYNEQFF | TGTGCTAGTGGCCGCGGAGGGACGTCCTACAATGAGCAGTTCTTC
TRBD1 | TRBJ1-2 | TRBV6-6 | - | CASRTGTAANYGYTF | TGTGCCAGCAGGACAGGGACAGCCGCTAACTATGGCTACACCTTC
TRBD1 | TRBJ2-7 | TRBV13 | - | CASRNRGANYEQYF | TGTGCCAGCAGGAACAGGGGGGCTAACTACGAGCAGTACTTC
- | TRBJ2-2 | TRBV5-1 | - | CASSRVEAGGGELFF | TGCGCCAGCAGCCGGGTAGAGGCCGGGGGCGGGGAGCTGTTTTTT
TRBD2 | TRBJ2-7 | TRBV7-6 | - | CASSPVAREGQYEQYF | TGTGCCAGCAGCCCCGTGGCGCGGGAGGGCCAATACGAGCAGTACTTC
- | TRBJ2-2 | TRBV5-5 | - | CASSSTRVGELFF | TGTGCCAGCAGCTCCACGAGGGTCGGGGAGCTGTTTTTT
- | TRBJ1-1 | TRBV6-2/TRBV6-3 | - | CASSFIGGNTEAFF | TGTGCCAGCAGCTTCATCGGGGGAAACACTGAAGCTTTCTTT
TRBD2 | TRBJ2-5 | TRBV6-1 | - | CASSVLGLPLIETQYF | TGTGCCAGCAGTGTTTTGGGACTACCGTTGATAGAGACCCAGTACTTC
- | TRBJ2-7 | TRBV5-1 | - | CASSLAPGLSYEQYF | TGCGCCAGCAGCTTGGCTCCGGGACTGTCATACGAGCAGTACTTC
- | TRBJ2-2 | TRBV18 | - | CASSPGQNTGELFF | TGTGCCAGCTCACCGGGACAGAACACCGGGGAGCTGTTTTTT
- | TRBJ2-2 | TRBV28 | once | CASSFGGTNTGELFF | TGTGCCAGCAGTTTCGGCGGGACGAACACCGGGGAGCTGTTTTTT
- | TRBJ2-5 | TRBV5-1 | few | CASSLLDSRQETQYF | TGCGCCAGCAGCTTGCTTGACAGTAGACAAGAGACCCAGTACTTC
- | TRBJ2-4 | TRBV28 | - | CASSHPQLAKNIQYF | TGTGCCAGCAGCCATCCCCAACTAGCCAAAAACATTCAGTACTTC
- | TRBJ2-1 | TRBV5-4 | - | CASSLAGGQNNEQFF | TGTGCCAGCAGCTTGGCCGGGGGGCAGAACAATGAGCAGTTCTTC
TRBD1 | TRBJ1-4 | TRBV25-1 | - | CASSEPGTGFEKLFF | TGTGCCAGCAGTGAACCCGGGACAGGGTTTGAAAAACTGTTTTTT
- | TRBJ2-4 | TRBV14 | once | CASSLRQLNIQYF | TGTGCCAGCAGCCTAAGACAGCTAAACATTCAGTACTTC
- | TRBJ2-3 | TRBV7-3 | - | CASSRIPRLDQQYF | TGTGCCAGCAGCCGAATTCCCCGGCTAGACCAGCAGTATTTT
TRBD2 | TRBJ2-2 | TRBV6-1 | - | CASSGGLAGGPSTGELFF | TGTGCCAGCAGTGGGGGACTAGCGGGAGGGCCCTCCACCGGGGAGCTGTTTTTT
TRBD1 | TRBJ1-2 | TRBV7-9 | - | CASSPWDRGYTF | TGTGCCAGCAGCCCGTGGGACAGGGGCTACACCTTC
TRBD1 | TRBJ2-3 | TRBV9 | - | CASSVGGRTGPDTQYF | TGTGCCAGCAGCGTAGGGGGGCGGACAGGGCCAGATACGCAGTATTTT
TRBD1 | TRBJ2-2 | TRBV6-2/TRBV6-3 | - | CASSYSGQGSGELFF | TGTGCCAGCAGTTACTCTGGACAGGGCAGCGGGGAGCTGTTTTTT
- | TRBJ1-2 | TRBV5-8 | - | CASSLVQNYGYTF | TGTGCCAGCAGCTTGGTTCAGAACTATGGCTACACCTTC
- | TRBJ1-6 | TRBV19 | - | CASSKSWGGSPLHF | TGTGCCAGTAGTAAAAGCTGGGGGGGTTCACCCCTCCACTTT
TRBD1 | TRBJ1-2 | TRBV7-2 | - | CASSLFDRGRSGYTF | TGTGCCAGCAGCTTATTCGACAGGGGGCGTAGCGGCTACACCTTC
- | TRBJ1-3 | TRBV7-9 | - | CASSIRQMGNTIYF | TGTGCCAGCAGCATCCGACAGATGGGAAACACCATATATTTT
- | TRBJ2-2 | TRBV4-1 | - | CASSQDGFGQGSNTGELFF | TGCGCCAGCAGCCAAGACGGTTTTGGGCAGGGGTCGAACACCGGGGAGCTGTTTTTT
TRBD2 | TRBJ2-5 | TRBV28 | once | CASSSIGRRETQYF | TGTGCCAGCAGTTCTATCGGGAGGAGAGAGACCCAGTACTTC
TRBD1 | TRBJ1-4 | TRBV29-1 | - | CSIRTGDEKLFF | TGCAGCATACGAACAGGGGATGAAAAACTGTTTTTT
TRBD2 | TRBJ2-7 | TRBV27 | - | CASSLSGLAGEQYF | TGTGCCAGCAGTTTATCAGGACTAGCGGGCGAGCAGTACTTC
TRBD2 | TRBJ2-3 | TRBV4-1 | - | CASSHGTSGRPDTQYF | TGCGCCAGCAGCCATGGGACTAGCGGGAGGCCCGATACGCAGTATTTT
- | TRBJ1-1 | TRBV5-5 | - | CASSLQGMNTEAFF | TGTGCCAGCAGCTTGCAGGGGATGAACACTGAAGCTTTCTTT
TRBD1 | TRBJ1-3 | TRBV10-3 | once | CAIRLGQGGGNTIYF | TGTGCCATCAGGTTAGGACAGGGAGGAGGAAACACCATATATTTT
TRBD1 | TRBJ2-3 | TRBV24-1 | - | CATSSQGARDTQYF | TGTGCCACCAGTTCTCAGGGGGCTAGAGATACGCAGTATTTT
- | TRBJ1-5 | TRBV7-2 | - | CASTRESGNQPQHF | TGTGCCAGCACCCGGGAGTCGGGCAATCAGCCCCAGCATTTT